These 29 T cell receptor beta chains were sequenced from one sample in a study of identical twins. TCRdb redid the calling of the 5' RACE reads with MiXCR, one entry per CDR3 protein. The sample records 200,000 to 250,000 distinct CDR3 sequences, roughly 13% being singletons. Sequencing was carried out using memory (CD45RO+) T cells sorted from blood. The source is a woman younger than 35 in good health.

This clonotype was observed a few times. The CDR3 DNA follows: TGCAGTGCTAGCGGGAGGTCATCCTACGAGCAGTACTTC. Translating gives CSASGRSSYEQYF. The chain carries TRBV20-1 and TRBJ2-7; 7 bases are shared with TRBD2. Germline-derived CDR1 and CDR2 are DFQATT and SNEGSKA (reference sequence). V lost 3 bases, J lost 1 base, and 3 bases stayed unmatched. The CDR3 sequence is 13 residues long.

The chain is built from TRBV12-3 or TRBV12-4 and TRBJ1-1; D not resolved. V was cut by 6 bases and J by 0 bases, with 11 bases left in between. The CDR3 is 14 amino acids. DNA of the CDR3: TGTGCCAGCAGCCCAGGATACATGAACACTGAAGCTTTCTTT. Protein: CASSPGYMNTEAFF.

This clonotype came up many times. The CDR3 region is CASLKGGQEVWEQYF. CDR3 DNA: TGTGCCAGCCTCAAGGGGGGGCAGGAGGTTTGGGAGCAGTACTTC. The V and J genes are TRBV2 and TRBJ2-7; tentative D call: TRBD2 (7 bases). CDR1 is SNHLY and CDR2 is FYNNEI in the germline V gene. The CDR3 has 15 amino acids. The V gene lost 8 bases and the J gene lost 7 bases, with 24 bases spanning the gap.

This chain connects TRBV5-6 to TRBJ2-5; D not resolved. V dropped 3 bases and J dropped 2 bases, with 8 bases sitting between them. This CDR3 has 13 residues. Germline CDR1 reads SGHDT; CDR2 reads YYEEEE. CDR3 coding DNA: TGTGCCAGCAGCTGGGCAGGTCAAGAGACCCAGTACTTC. Translation gives CASSWAGQETQYF.

This clonotype was seen more than once but under ten times. The V call is TRBV12-3 or TRBV12-4, the J call TRBJ1-3; TRBD1 matches at 7 bases. The CDR3 contains 14 residues. With 10 bases clipped from V and 3 bases from J, the junction kept 9 bases outside the gene matches. CDR3 residues: CATGRQGSGNTIYF. CDR3 coding DNA: TGTGCCACGGGAAGACAGGGTAGTGGAAACACCATATATTTT.

The rearrangement links TRBV7-2 to TRBJ2-3; 9 bases are shared with TRBD1. The CDR3 is 15 residues long. Per the germline V gene, CDR1 is SGHTA and CDR2 is FQGNSA. The J segment lost 1 base and the V segment lost 2 bases, leaving 1 base of the junction unmatched. CDR3: CASSLRDRGTDTQYF. For the CDR3, the DNA is TGTGCCAGCAGCTTACGGGACAGGGGCACAGATACGCAGTATTTT.

This clonotype was counted only a few times. The genes are TRBV18 and TRBJ2-1; D gene ambiguous. CDR1 is KGHSH and CDR2 is LQKENI in the germline V gene. The germline V and J ends were trimmed by 3 bases and 5 bases, with 8 bases remaining between them. This CDR3 contains 13 residues. As DNA, the CDR3 is TGTGCCAGCTCACCGTTGACGAACAATGAGCAGTTCTTC. It translates to CASSPLTNNEQFF.

This clonotype came up many times. V usage is TRBV11-3 and J usage is TRBJ1-3; a weak D match, TRBD1 (5 bases). With 3 bases removed from V and 0 bases from J, the gap between germline ends came to 6 bases. The germline V gene encodes CDR1 SGHNT and CDR2 YENEEA. The CDR3 contains 14 residues. This chain's CDR3 is CASSLGTSGNTIYF. CDR3 bases: TGTGCCAGCAGCTTGGGGACCTCTGGAAACACCATATATTTT.

V usage is TRBV12-3 or TRBV12-4 and J usage is TRBJ1-6; TRBD1 matches at 7 bases. V shed 10 bases and J 6 bases; nucleotides not matched to a gene: 9. CDR3 size: 14 residues. Here the CDR3 reads CAIRKGASNSPLHF. In nucleotides, the CDR3 is TGTGCCATCCGAAAGGGGGCTTCTAATTCACCCCTCCACTTT.

To note about this clonotype: Germline and junction disagree at one end, which may indicate a read error. This rearrangement joins TRBV2 to TRBJ1-4; no clear D gene. CDR3 length equals 19 residues. Germline V gives CDR1 SNHLY, CDR2 FYNNEI. The CDR3 DNA is TGTACCAGCAGTTTGAACCCCGAGCAATTTTCATACTCTTTCGAAAAACTGTTTTTT. Translating it yields CTSSLNPEQFSYSFEKLFF.

The chain joins TRBV20-1 to TRBJ2-1; 9 bases are shared with TRBD2. The CDR3 is 16 residues long. The V segment lost 3 bases and the J segment 7 bases; nucleotides outside the gene matches: 13. In germline, CDR1 is DFQATT, CDR2 SNEGSKA (reference sequence). CDR3 region: CSASVTSGSLGNEQFF. The DNA of the CDR3 is TGCAGTGCTAGTGTGACTAGCGGAAGTCTTGGGAATGAGCAGTTCTTC.

This clonotype was recorded at least ten times. The genes are TRBV5-1 and TRBJ2-5; maybe TRBD2 (6 bases). V shed 2 bases and J shed 1 base, with 12 bases lying between them. The CDR3 spans 15 residues. CDR1 and CDR2 from the germline V gene are SGHRS and YFSETQ. CDR3 protein: CASSFSLSGQETQYF. In DNA form, the CDR3 reads TGCGCCAGCAGCTTTTCCCTTAGCGGCCAAGAGACCCAGTACTTC.

The V call is TRBV12-3 or TRBV12-4, the J call TRBJ2-3; 16 bases align to TRBD2. J lost 2 bases, V lost 9 bases, and 5 bases had no gene match. The CDR3 covers 16 residues. CDR3 region: CARGLAGGLLTDTQYF. CDR3 DNA sequence: TGTGCCAGGGGACTAGCGGGAGGGCTCCTCACAGATACGCAGTATTTT.

Here the CDR3 reads CASSQRTSRDNEQFF. CDR3 nucleotides: TGTGCCAGCAGCCAGAGGACTAGCAGGGACAATGAGCAGTTCTTC. The rearrangement joins TRBV7-8 to TRBJ2-1, with 8 bases that match TRBD2. Germline trimming cut 5 bases from V and 5 bases from J; bases unmatched to any gene: 8. There are 15 residues in the CDR3. In germline, CDR1 is SGHVS, CDR2 FQNEAQ. The full variable domain, rest sourced from reference TRBV7-8 and TRBJ2-1, is GAGVSQSPRYKVAKRGQDVALRCDPISGHVSLFWYQQALGQGPEFLTYFQNEAQLDKSGLPSDRFFAERPEGSVSTLKIQRTQQEDSAVYLCASSQRTSRDNEQFFGPGTRLTVL.

This clonotype has at least ten counts. The V gene is TRBV5-1, the J gene TRBJ2-2; D possibly corresponds to TRBD1 (6 bases). Germline assignment: CDR1 SGHRS and CDR2 YFSETQ. The CDR3 has 16 residues. The V end lost 2 bases, the J end lost 3 bases, and 14 bases lay between the germline ends. CDR3 sequence: CASSLAAQGYTGELFF. CDR3 nucleotides: TGCGCCAGCAGCTTAGCCGCCCAGGGGTACACCGGGGAGCTGTTTTTT.

The table lists this clonotype with a few counts. The rearrangement links TRBV7-2 to TRBJ1-5, with no clear D. This CDR3 contains 15 residues. Trimming stripped 5 bases from V and 3 bases from J, with 14 bases between. Germline V gives CDR1 SGHTA, CDR2 FQGNSA. CDR3 region: CASSGKDGPNQPQHF. CDR3 coding DNA: TGTGCCAGCAGCGGTAAGGACGGTCCCAATCAGCCCCAGCATTTT.

This clonotype was picked up a small number of times. The chain combines TRBV6-2 or TRBV6-3 with TRBJ1-2; 8 bases are a match to TRBD1. The length of the CDR3 is 11 residues. With V trimmed by 9 bases and J by 8 bases, 5 bases remained unmatched. Germline CDR1 reads MNHEY; CDR2 reads SVGEGT. CDR3 loop: CARGQVEGYTF. The CDR3 DNA is TGTGCCAGGGGACAGGTTGAAGGCTACACCTTC.

The genes are TRBV5-1 and TRBJ1-4, with D unresolved. V was cut by 4 bases and J by 10 bases, with 11 bases left in between. Germline CDR1 SGHRS, CDR2 YFSETQ. The CDR3 covers 12 residues. CDR3 residues: CASSVKRGKLFF. DNA of the CDR3: TGCGCCAGCAGCGTAAAACGTGGAAAACTGTTTTTT. The full variable domain, its missing parts supplied by reference TRBV5-1 and TRBJ1-4, is KAGVTQTPRYLIKTRGQQVTLSCSPISGHRSVSWYQQTPGQGLQFLFEYFSETQRNKGNFPGRFSGRQFSNSRSEMNVSTLELGDSALYLCASSVKRGKLFFGSGTQLSVL.

This clonotype appeared many times. The rearrangement uses TRBV20-1 and TRBJ2-5, with D possibly matching TRBD1 (6 bases). Between the trimmed V and J ends, which lost 8 bases and 2 bases, there was a span of 12 bases. This CDR3 has 12 residues. Germline CDR1 reads DFQATT; CDR2 reads SNEGSKA (reference sequence). CDR3 residues: CSSTGRQETQYF. The CDR3 DNA sequence: TGCAGTTCCACAGGGAGACAAGAGACCCAGTACTTC.

In its sample, this clonotype was seen a few times. The chain recombines TRBV20-1 with TRBJ2-3; 9 bases line up with TRBD2. The CDR3 is 17 residues long. The V gene's germline CDR1 is DFQATT and CDR2 SNEGSKA (reference sequence). Losses at the gene ends were 3 bases for V and 2 bases for J; bases not matched to a gene: 12. The CDR3 DNA sequence: TGCAGTGCTAGCAGCCCGCCCGGACTAGCGCACACAGATACGCAGTATTTT. Translated: CSASSPPGLAHTDTQYF.

The sample holds many counts of this clonotype. The gene calls are TRBV4-2 and TRBJ2-5; no clear D gene. CDR1 is LGHNA, CDR2 YNFKEQ, per germline. V dropped 4 bases and J dropped 2 bases, with 8 bases sitting between them. The CDR3 runs to 13 residues. CDR3 sequence reads: CASSRRLQETQYF. CDR3 sequence (DNA): TGTGCCAGCAGCCGGCGACTTCAAGAGACCCAGTACTTC.

This clonotype was seen a few times. The J gene is TRBJ1-1, the V gene TRBV5-1; D might be TRBD1 (5 bases). Germline CDR1 is SGHRS and CDR2 is YFSETQ. The germline V and J ends were trimmed by 0 bases and 4 bases, with 13 bases remaining between them. The CDR3 is made up of 15 amino acids. CDR3 residues: CASSLVGGGVTEAFF. The CDR3 DNA reads as TGCGCCAGCAGCTTGGTTGGGGGTGGAGTCACTGAAGCTTTCTTT.

The chain recombines TRBV11-3 with TRBJ2-4; the D gene is possibly TRBD2 (5 bases). Trimming left V 5 bases short and J 7 bases short, with 18 bases between. The V gene's germline CDR1 is SGHNT and CDR2 YENEEA. CDR3 length equals 15 residues. CDR3 bases: TGTGCCAGCAGCCCCCCCGGGGTCGCGGACAACATTCAGTACTTC. It encodes CASSPPGVADNIQYF.

There are a few counts of this clonotype. The DNA of the CDR3 is TGTGCCAGCAGCAAGGACAGGGCGGAGACCCAGTACTTC. Translation: CASSKDRAETQYF. This chain links TRBV5-8 with TRBJ2-5, with 8 bases matching TRBD1. Per germline, CDR1 SGHTS and CDR2 YDEGEE. With V trimmed by 4 bases and J by 5 bases, 4 bases remained unmatched. This CDR3 is built from 13 residues.

The J gene is TRBJ1-4, the V gene TRBV12-3 or TRBV12-4, with D possibly being TRBD1 (5 bases). The V and J ends lost 7 bases and 8 bases respectively, with 17 bases between them. This CDR3 is built from 14 residues. The CDR3 is CASTVGRGGEKLFF. Written as DNA, the CDR3 is TGTGCCAGCACAGTGGGACGTGGCGGAGAAAAACTGTTTTTT.

This clonotype was picked up a small number of times. The chain couples TRBV10-3 to TRBJ2-7, with unresolved D. Trimming removed 1 base at V and 12 bases at J, with 13 bases between. The germline V gene encodes CDR1 ENHRY and CDR2 SYGVKD. This CDR3 has 12 amino acids. The CDR3 region has the DNA TGTGCCATCAGTGAGTTCACGGCGGCATTGTACTTC. Translating it yields CAISEFTAALYF.

This clonotype was recorded a few times. The chain couples TRBV20-1 to TRBJ2-1; 10 nucleotides agree with TRBD2. The trim removed 6 bases at V and 3 bases at J, leaving 5 bases unmatched. CDR3 size: 14 residues. Germline-derived CDR1 and CDR2 are DFQATT and SNEGSKA (reference sequence). The CDR3 DNA reads TGCAGTGCGGACCGGACTAGCGGCTACAATGAGCAGTTCTTC. As protein: CSADRTSGYNEQFF.

This clonotype was detected only a few times. The junction does not match germline at one end; this may be a read error. V gene TRBV5-6 combines with J gene TRBJ1-4; 8 bases are shared with TRBD1. The CDR3 is 14 amino acids. Germline V CDR1 and CDR2: SGHDT, YYEEEE. CDR3 DNA: TGTGCCAGCAGCTTGCAGGGGGCTAAGGAAAAACTGTTTTTT. This codes for CASSLQGAKEKLFF.

This clonotype occurred many times. This chain connects TRBV20-1 to TRBJ1-1, with TRBD1 identical over 9 bases. The CDR3 covers 16 residues. The junction had 12 bases not matched to a gene; V was cut back by 5 bases and J by 2 bases. Germline V CDR1 and CDR2: DFQATT, SNEGSKA (reference sequence). The CDR3 loop reads CSAPSTGGIQNTEAFF. In DNA form, the CDR3 reads TGCAGTGCTCCGTCGACAGGGGGGATTCAAAACACTGAAGCTTTCTTT.